The sequence of this T cell receptor beta chain was determined in a study of blood T cell repertoires in COVID-19. Study in general: Acute and convalescent COVID-19 specimens originated in the United States, Italy and Spain. Sources were T cells, B-cell-depleted T cells, or PBMCs; the material itself was cDNA or gDNA.

The CDR3 is 12 residues long. The germline gives CDR1 KGHSH, CDR2 LQKENI. V was clipped by 4 bases and J by 8 bases, with 9 bases between them. Some clones are missing from TCRdb's copy, which holds only in-frame ones; the method was immunoSEQ multiplex PCR. The sample gives fewer than 600,000 clones, 80% to 90% of which show up once; 0.9% is in the top ten. Seattle patients were enrolled during active infection and followed longitudinally. The genes are TRBV18 and TRBJ2-1, with a tentative D call TRBD1 (6 bases). The sequenced sample was peripheral blood. The TCR originated in a young man with COVID-19, enrolled during active disease. CDR3 protein: CASSLQGYEQFF. The CDR3 DNA follows: TGTGCCAGCTCACTACAGGGCTATGAGCAGTTCTTC.